This T cell receptor (beta chain) was found in a study of blood T cell repertoires in COVID-19. Data came from immunoSEQ multiplex PCR; TCRdb stores just in-frame clones and leaves some out. The table records 200,000 to 250,000 clones, 82% of them present only once. V was cut by 10 bases and J by 3 bases, with 13 bases left in between. The germline V gene has CDR1 MNHEY and CDR2 SVGAGI. The length of the CDR3 is 14 residues. The J gene is TRBJ2-6, the V gene TRBV6-5, with a weak D call TRBD1 (6 bases). The origin of this receptor is a woman in her 70s with acute or convalescent COVID-19. The sequencing input was peripheral blood. CDR3 loop: CAIYRVRGANVLTF. The DNA of the CDR3 is TGTGCCATATACAGGGTTCGTGGGGCCAACGTCCTGACTTTC.